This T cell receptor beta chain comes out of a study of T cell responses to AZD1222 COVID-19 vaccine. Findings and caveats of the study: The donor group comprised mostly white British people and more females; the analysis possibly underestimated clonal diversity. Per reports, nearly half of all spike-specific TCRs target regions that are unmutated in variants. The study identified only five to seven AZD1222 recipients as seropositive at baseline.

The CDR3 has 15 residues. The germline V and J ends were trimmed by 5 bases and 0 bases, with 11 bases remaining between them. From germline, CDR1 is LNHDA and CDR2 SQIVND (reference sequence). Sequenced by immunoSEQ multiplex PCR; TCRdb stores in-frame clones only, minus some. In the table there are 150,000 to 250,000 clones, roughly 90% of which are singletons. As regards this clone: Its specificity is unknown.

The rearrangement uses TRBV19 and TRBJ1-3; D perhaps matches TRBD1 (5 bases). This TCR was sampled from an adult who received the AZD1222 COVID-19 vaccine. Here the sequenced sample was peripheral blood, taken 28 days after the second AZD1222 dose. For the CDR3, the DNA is TGTGCCAGTAGTGACAGCGGATACTCTGGAAACACCATATATTTT. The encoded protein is CASSDSGYSGNTIYF.